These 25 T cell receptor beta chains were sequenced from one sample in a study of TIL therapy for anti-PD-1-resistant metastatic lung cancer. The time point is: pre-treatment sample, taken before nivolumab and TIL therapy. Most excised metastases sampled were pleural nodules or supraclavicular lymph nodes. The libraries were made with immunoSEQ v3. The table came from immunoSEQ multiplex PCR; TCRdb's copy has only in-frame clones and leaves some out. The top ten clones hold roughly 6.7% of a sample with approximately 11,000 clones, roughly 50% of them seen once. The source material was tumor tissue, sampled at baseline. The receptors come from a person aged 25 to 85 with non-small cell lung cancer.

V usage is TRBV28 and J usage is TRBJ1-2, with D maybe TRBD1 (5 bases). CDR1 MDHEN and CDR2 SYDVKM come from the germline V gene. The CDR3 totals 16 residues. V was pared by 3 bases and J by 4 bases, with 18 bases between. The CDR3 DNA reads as TGTGCCAGCAGTTTCTCCTTCCAACAGGTAGTCTATGGCTACACCTTC. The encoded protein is CASSFSFQQVVYGYTF.

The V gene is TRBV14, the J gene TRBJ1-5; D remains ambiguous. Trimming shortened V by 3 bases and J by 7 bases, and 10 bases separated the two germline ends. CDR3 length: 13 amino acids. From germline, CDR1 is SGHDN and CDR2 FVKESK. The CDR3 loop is CASSQSTGQPQHF. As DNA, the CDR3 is TGTGCCAGCAGCCAGTCGACGGGACAGCCCCAGCATTTT.

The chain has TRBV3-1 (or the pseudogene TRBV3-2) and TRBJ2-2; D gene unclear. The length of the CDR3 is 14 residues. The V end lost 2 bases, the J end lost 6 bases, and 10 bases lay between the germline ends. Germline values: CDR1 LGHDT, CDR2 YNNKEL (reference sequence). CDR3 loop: CASSQSNGPGELFF. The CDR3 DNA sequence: TGTGCCAGCAGCCAATCGAACGGACCCGGGGAGCTGTTTTTT.

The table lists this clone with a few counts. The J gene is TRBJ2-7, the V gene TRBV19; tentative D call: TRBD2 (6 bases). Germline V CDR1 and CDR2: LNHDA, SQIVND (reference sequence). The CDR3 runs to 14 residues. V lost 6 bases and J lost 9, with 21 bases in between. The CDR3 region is CASSSTGGFNGQYF. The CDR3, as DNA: TGTGCCAGTAGCTCCACAGGAGGGTTCAACGGGCAGTACTTC.

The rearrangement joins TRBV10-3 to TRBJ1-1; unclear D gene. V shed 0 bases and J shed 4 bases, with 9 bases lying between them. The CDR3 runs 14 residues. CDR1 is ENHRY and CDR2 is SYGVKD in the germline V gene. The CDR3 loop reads CAISESRQSTEAFF. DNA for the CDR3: TGTGCCATCAGTGAGTCGAGGCAGAGCACTGAAGCTTTCTTT.

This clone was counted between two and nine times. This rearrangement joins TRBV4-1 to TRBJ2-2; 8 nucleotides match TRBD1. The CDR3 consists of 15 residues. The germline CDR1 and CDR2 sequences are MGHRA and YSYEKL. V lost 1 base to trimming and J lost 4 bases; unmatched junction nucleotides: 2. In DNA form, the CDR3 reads TGCGCCAGCAGCCAAGGGGGACAGGTCACCGGGGAGCTGTTTTTT. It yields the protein CASSQGGQVTGELFF.

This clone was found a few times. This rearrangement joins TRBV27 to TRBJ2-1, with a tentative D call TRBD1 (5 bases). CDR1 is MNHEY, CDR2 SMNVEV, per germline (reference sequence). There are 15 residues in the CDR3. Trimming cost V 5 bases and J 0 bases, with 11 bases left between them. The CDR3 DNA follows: TGTGCCAGCAGTCTAGGGGCCCCCTCCTACAATGAGCAGTTCTTC. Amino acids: CASSLGAPSYNEQFF.

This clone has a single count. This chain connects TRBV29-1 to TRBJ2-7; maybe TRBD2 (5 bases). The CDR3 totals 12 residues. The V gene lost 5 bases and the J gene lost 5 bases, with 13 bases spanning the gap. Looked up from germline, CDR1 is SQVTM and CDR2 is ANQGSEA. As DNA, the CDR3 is TGCAGCGTTCAGGCTAACGGGAACGAGCAGTACTTC. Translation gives CSVQANGNEQYF.

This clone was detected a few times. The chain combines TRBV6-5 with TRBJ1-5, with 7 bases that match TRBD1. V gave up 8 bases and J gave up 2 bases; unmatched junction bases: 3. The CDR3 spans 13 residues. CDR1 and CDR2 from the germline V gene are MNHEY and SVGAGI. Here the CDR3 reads CASLDRGNQPQHF. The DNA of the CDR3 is TGTGCCAGCCTCGACAGGGGCAATCAGCCCCAGCATTTT.

This chain's CDR3 is CAITRGQGDTEAFF. The CDR3 bases are TGTGCCATCACCAGAGGACAGGGTGACACTGAAGCTTTCTTT. The genes are TRBV10-3 and TRBJ1-1; TRBD1 matches 8 bases. After removal of 7 bases from V and 3 bases from J, the junction contained 7 bases not matched to a gene. The CDR3 runs 14 residues. Germline CDR1 is ENHRY and CDR2 is SYGVKD.

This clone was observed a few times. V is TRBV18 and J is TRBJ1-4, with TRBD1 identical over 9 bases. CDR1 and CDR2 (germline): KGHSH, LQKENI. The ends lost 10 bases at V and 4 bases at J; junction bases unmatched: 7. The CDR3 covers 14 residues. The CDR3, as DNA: TGTGCCACCAACCTGGGACAGGGTAATGAAAAACTGTTTTTT. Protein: CATNLGQGNEKLFF.

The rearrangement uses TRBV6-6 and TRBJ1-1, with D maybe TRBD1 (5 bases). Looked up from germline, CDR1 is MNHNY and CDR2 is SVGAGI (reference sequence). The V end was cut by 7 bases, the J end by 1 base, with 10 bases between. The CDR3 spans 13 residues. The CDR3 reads CASTLTENTEAFF. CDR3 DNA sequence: TGTGCCAGCACCTTGACAGAGAACACTGAAGCTTTCTTT.

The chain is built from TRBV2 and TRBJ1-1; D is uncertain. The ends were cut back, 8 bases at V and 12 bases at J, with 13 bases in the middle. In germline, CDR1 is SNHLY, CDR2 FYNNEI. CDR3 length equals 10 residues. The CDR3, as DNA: TGTGCCAGCTCTCTTTTAGATCCTTTCTTT. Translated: CASSLLDPFF. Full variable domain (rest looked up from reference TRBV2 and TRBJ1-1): EPEVTQTPSHQVTQMGQEVILRCVPISNHLYFYWYRQILGQKVEFLVSFYNNEISEKSEIFDDQFSVERPDGSNFTLKIRSTKLEDSAMYFCASSLLDPFFGQGTRLTVV.

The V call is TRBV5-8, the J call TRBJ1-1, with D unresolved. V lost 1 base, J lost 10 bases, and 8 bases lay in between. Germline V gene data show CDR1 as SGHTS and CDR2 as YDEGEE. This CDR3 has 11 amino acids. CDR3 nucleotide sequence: TGTGCCAGCAGCTTGTTGGGAGGAGCTTTCTTT. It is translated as CASSLLGGAFF.

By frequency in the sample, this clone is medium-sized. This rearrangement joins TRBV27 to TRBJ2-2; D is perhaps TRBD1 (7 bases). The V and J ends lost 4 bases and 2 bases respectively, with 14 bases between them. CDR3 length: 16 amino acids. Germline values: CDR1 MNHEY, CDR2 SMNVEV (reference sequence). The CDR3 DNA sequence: TGTGCCAGCAGTTCGGGGGACAGCGGTAACACCGGGGAGCTGTTTTTT. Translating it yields CASSSGDSGNTGELFF.

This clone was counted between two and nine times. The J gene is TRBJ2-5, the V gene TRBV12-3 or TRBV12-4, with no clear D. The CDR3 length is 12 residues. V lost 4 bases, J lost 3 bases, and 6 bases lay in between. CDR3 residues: CASSSAKETQYF. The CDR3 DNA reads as TGTGCCAGCAGTTCCGCTAAAGAGACCCAGTACTTC.

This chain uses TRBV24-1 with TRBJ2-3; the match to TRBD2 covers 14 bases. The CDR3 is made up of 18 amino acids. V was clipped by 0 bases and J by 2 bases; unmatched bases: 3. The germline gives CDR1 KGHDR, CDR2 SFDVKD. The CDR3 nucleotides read TGTGCCACCAGTGATTTGGGACTAGCGGGGGGCCCCACAGATACGCAGTATTTT. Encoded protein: CATSDLGLAGGPTDTQYF.

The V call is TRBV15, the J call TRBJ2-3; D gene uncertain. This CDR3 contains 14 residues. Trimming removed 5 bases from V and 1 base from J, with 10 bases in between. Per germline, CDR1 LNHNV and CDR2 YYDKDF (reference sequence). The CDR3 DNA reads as TGTGCCACCAGCTCCCGGACGGGCACAGATACGCAGTATTTT. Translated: CATSSRTGTDTQYF.

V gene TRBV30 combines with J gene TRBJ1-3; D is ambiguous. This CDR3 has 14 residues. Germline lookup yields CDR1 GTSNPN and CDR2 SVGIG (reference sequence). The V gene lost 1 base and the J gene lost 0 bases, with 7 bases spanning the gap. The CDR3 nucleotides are TGTGCCTGGAGTGAGGTCTTCTCTGGAAACACCATATATTTT. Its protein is CAWSEVFSGNTIYF.

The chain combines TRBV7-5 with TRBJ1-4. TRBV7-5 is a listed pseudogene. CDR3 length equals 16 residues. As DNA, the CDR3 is TGTGTCAGAAGTCGGAACGCGAGTAGAAGTAATGAAAAACTGTTTTTT. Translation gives CVRSRNASRSNEKLFF.

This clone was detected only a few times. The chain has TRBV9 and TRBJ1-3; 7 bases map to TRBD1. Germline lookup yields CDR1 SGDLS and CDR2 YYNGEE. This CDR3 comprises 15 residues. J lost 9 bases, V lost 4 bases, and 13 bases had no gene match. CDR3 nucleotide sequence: TGTGCCAGCAGCCGGACAGGAACCCCCGAGGGCACCATATATTTT. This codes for CASSRTGTPEGTIYF.

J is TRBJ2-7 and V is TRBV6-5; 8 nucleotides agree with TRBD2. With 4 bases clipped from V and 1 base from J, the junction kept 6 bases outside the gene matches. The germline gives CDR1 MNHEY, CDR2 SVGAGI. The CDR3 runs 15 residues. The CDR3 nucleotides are TGTGCCAGCAGTTTCCAGCGGGGGCTATCCTACGAGCAGTACTTC. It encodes CASSFQRGLSYEQYF.

CDR3 region: CATSPTESSEPTTYEQYF. Here the CDR3 DNA reads TGTGCCACCAGTCCGACAGAGAGTAGCGAGCCTACTACCTACGAGCAGTACTTC. The rearrangement joins TRBV24-1 to TRBJ2-7; D may be TRBD1 or TRBD2 (5 bases each). Trimming pared 6 bases from V and 2 bases from J, leaving 25 bases between. This CDR3 is 18 amino acids long. Germline CDR1 reads KGHDR; CDR2 reads SFDVKD.

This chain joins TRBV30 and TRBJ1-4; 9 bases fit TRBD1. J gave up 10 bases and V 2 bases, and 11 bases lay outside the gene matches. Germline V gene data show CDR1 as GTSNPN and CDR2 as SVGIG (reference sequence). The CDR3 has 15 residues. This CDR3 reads CAWSSGTGKNGKLFF. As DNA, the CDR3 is TGTGCCTGGAGTTCTGGGACAGGGAAAAACGGAAAACTGTTTTTT.

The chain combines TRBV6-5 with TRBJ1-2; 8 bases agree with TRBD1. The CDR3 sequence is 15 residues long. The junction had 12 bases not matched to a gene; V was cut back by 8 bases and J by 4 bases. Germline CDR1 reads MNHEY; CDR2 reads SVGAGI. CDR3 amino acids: CASDVGTGPGYGYTF. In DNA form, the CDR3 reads TGTGCCAGCGACGTGGGGACAGGTCCGGGCTATGGCTACACCTTC.